One TCR beta chain is described in this entry. The source of the sample is a study of T cell changes during pregnancy in multiple sclerosis. Per germline, CDR1 LGHNT and CDR2 FRNRAP. Germline trimming cut 1 base from V and 3 bases from J; bases unmatched to any gene: 8. CDR3 length: 16 amino acids. Only in-frame clones appear in the TCRdb table, and some are missing; sequencing was by immunoSEQ multiplex PCR. The repertoire consists of roughly 80,000 clones, with approximately 90% occurring once and the leading ten covering 2.6%. The source is a female donor with multiple sclerosis, enrolled in a pregnancy study. The sequences come from peripheral blood, collected before pregnancy. The chain joins TRBV12-5 to TRBJ1-1, with 7 bases identical to TRBD1. The DNA for the CDR3 is TGTGCTAGTGGTTTGGGGATGACAGGGACCTACACTGAAGCTTTCTTT. Amino acids: CASGLGMTGTYTEAFF.